This TCR beta chain was obtained from a study of control samples from healthy donors and cancer patients. Germline V gene lookup returns CDR1 SQVTM and CDR2 ANQGSEA. The J segment lost 4 bases and the V segment lost 0 bases, leaving 1 base of the junction unmatched. The CDR3 has 14 residues. This clone appeared once. TCRdb's table, derived via immunoSEQ multiplex PCR, lists solely in-frame clones and lacks some. Seen here are about 170,000 clones, about nine tenths observed once, and the top ten hold less than 1.6%. The sample consisted of blood. The rearrangement links TRBV29-1 to TRBJ1-2, with 11 bases lining up with TRBD1. The clonotype comes from a woman in her twenties or thirties in good health. This CDR3 is CSVEEDRGPYGYTF. The DNA for the CDR3 is TGCAGCGTTGAAGAGGACAGGGGGCCCTATGGCTACACCTTC.